The 14 T cell receptor beta chains below were found in one sample sequenced in a study of monozygotic twins with inflammatory bowel disease. Each CDR3 protein gets one entry in TCRdb, which reprocessed the 5' RACE reads and gives no DNA. The sample table sets out around 400,000 distinct CDR3 sequences. Source material: blood. Receptor source: a human donor with ulcerative colitis or Crohn's disease, or a healthy co-twin of an affected twin (not recorded which).

The J gene is TRBJ2-7, the V gene TRBV6-1. Germline lookup yields CDR1 MNHNS and CDR2 SASEGT. The CDR3 loop spans 13 amino acids. The CDR3 loop reads CASGTAFSYEQYF.

V gene TRBV5-1 combines with J gene TRBJ2-5. CDR1 is SGHRS, CDR2 YFSETQ, per germline. The CDR3 loop spans 14 amino acids. The CDR3 here is CASSSDVGQETQYF.

This chain's CDR3 is CASSLARDSYEQYF. This rearrangement joins TRBV5-1 to TRBJ2-7. Germline loops: CDR1 SGHRS, CDR2 YFSETQ. CDR3 length equals 14 residues.

The rearrangement links TRBV7-9 to TRBJ1-3. Per germline, CDR1 SEHNR and CDR2 FQNEAQ (reference sequence). The CDR3 consists of 11 residues. The CDR3 here is CASTRARTIYF.

The chain is built from TRBV20-1 and TRBJ1-3. CDR1 and CDR2 from the germline V gene are DFQATT and SNEGSKA (reference sequence). CDR3 length: 13 amino acids. The CDR3 is CSAREAAGNTIYF.

The chain uses TRBV5-1 and TRBJ2-2; TCRdb's D gene call, TRBD1, goes unchecked for lack of DNA. CDR1 is SGHRS, CDR2 YFSETQ, per germline. This CDR3 comprises 14 residues. This CDR3 reads CASSGWTNTGELFF. The variable domain in full, completed from reference TRBV5-1 and TRBJ2-2, reads KAGVTQTPRYLIKTRGQQVTLSCSPISGHRSVSWYQQTPGQGLQFLFEYFSETQRNKGNFPGRFSGRQFSNSRSEMNVSTLELGDSALYLCASSGWTNTGELFFGEGSRLTVL.

The chain has TRBV18 and TRBJ2-5; without DNA, the TCRdb call of TRBD1 cannot be checked. CDR1 KGHSH and CDR2 LQKENI come from the germline V gene. This CDR3 has 14 amino acids. The CDR3 spells CASSPSGAQETQYF. The complete variable domain, with remaining parts taken from reference TRBV18 and TRBJ2-5, reads NAGVMQNPRHLVRRRGQEARLRCSPMKGHSHVYWYRQLPEEGLKFMVYLQKENIIDESGMPKERFSAEFPKEGPSILRIQQVVRGDSAAYFCASSPSGAQETQYFGPGTRLLVL.

V is TRBV27 and J is TRBJ2-3; with no DNA, the TCRdb D assignment of TRBD1 cannot be verified. CDR1 and CDR2 from the germline V gene are MNHEY and SMNVEV (reference sequence). CDR3 length: 15 amino acids. The CDR3 loop reads CASTLIGQEGDTQYF.

The CDR3 reads CAWGTHTSYNEQFF. J is TRBJ2-1 and V is TRBV30; TCRdb calls TRBD2, which cannot be checked without DNA. The CDR3 has 14 residues. Looked up from germline, CDR1 is GTSNPN and CDR2 is SVGIG (reference sequence).

This sequence joins TRBV24-1 and TRBJ2-5; TCRdb picks TRBD1, but there is no DNA to check that call. The CDR3 has 14 residues. The germline CDR1 and CDR2 sequences are KGHDR and SFDVKD. Here the CDR3 reads CATGDRGTGETQYF.

This sequence joins TRBV7-9 and TRBJ2-7; TCRdb names TRBD1, which stays unverified in the absence of DNA. CDR3 size: 17 residues. Germline lookup yields CDR1 SEHNR and CDR2 FQNEAQ (reference sequence). The CDR3 loop reads CASSSRSPTPGGDEQYF.

The rearrangement links TRBV12-3 or TRBV12-4 to TRBJ2-3; TCRdb calls TRBD2, which cannot be checked without DNA. The CDR3 runs 15 residues. The CDR3 loop reads CASSLIPSSTDTQYF.

The chain recombines TRBV20-1 with TRBJ1-2; TCRdb proposes TRBD1, but this gene call is untestable without DNA. There are 12 residues in the CDR3. The germline V gene has CDR1 DFQATT and CDR2 SNEGSKA (reference sequence). The CDR3 reads CSAQGQVPGYTF.

V is TRBV10-3 and J is TRBJ1-4; absent DNA, TCRdb's TRBD1 call cannot be checked. Germline CDR1 ENHRY, CDR2 SYGVKD. The CDR3 contains 15 residues. CDR3 residues: CAISDPDATNEKLFF.